These 16 T cell receptor beta chains were sequenced from one sample in a study of CD8 T cells in Susac syndrome. An input of roughly 0.5 to 1 ug of RNA was subjected to reverse transcription using random hexamers. Each CDR3 protein is one row after TCRdb ran MiXCR on the immunoSEQ multiplex PCR reads. The sample has more than 200,000 distinct CDR3 sequences; about 95% are singletons. The specimen was CD4+ T cells from PBMCs. These receptors were obtained from a human donor with Susac syndrome.

The chain carries TRBV3-1 and TRBJ2-4; D gene unclear. The CDR3 totals 14 residues. Looked up from germline, CDR1 is LGHDT and CDR2 is YNNKEL (reference sequence). Trimming removed 0 bases at V and 9 bases at J, with 12 bases between. CDR3 sequence: CASSQEARLGIQYF. The CDR3 region has the DNA TGTGCCAGCAGCCAAGAGGCCAGGTTGGGCATTCAGTACTTC.

This rearrangement joins TRBV6-2 or TRBV6-3 to TRBJ1-5, with TRBD1 identical over 7 bases. The CDR3 sequence is 15 residues long. Germline V gene sequence: CDR1 MNHEY, CDR2 SVGEGT. After removal of 7 bases from V and 6 bases from J, the junction contained 12 bases not matched to a gene. CDR3 DNA: TGTGCCAGCACCTACGGGACAGCAAGGGGTCAGCCCCAGCATTTT. Translation: CASTYGTARGQPQHF.

This chain connects TRBV6-2 or TRBV6-3 to TRBJ1-5, with unresolved D. This CDR3 has 13 residues. Germline CDR1 is MNHEY and CDR2 is SVGEGT. The V end lost 6 bases, the J end lost 9 bases, and 15 bases lay between the germline ends. CDR3 bases: TGTGCCAGCAGCCCGGACCATCTGGTGCCCCAGCATTTT. It is translated as CASSPDHLVPQHF.

The chain employs TRBV12-3 or TRBV12-4 and TRBJ2-4, with D perhaps matching TRBD1 (5 bases). Deletions cut 3 bases from V and 2 bases from J, with 8 bases between. The CDR3 runs to 14 residues. CDR3 sequence reads: CASSLTDPKNIQYF. DNA of the CDR3: TGTGCCAGCAGTTTGACAGACCCCAAAAACATTCAGTACTTC.

This clonotype was observed a single time. The genes are TRBV7-2 and TRBJ1-3; perhaps TRBD1 as D (5 bases). The V end lost 2 bases, the J end lost 0 bases, and 11 bases lay between the germline ends. Germline CDR1 SGHTA, CDR2 FQGNSA. This CDR3 contains 16 residues. DNA of the CDR3: TGTGCCAGCAGCTTAATCCGGGACCTCTCTGGAAACACCATATATTTT. Its protein is CASSLIRDLSGNTIYF.

The chain has TRBV20-1 and TRBJ1-2; 8 bases fit TRBD1. This CDR3 comprises 11 residues. With 3 bases clipped from V and 7 bases from J, the junction kept 1 base outside the gene matches. Germline V gene lookup returns CDR1 DFQATT and CDR2 SNEGSKA (reference sequence). CDR3 amino acids: CSARTGAGYTF. CDR3 DNA sequence: TGCAGTGCTAGGACAGGGGCTGGCTACACCTTC.

V is TRBV18 and J is TRBJ2-6; possible D gene TRBD1, 6 bases. V lost 6 bases, J lost 4 bases, and 7 bases lay in between. Germline V gives CDR1 KGHSH, CDR2 LQKENI. CDR3 length: 13 amino acids. The CDR3 DNA is TGTGCCAGCTCCGGGACAGGGGCCAACGTCCTGACTTTC. Translation gives CASSGTGANVLTF. Variable domain in full (rest from reference TRBV18 and TRBJ2-6): NAGVMQNPRHLVRRRGQEARLRCSPMKGHSHVYWYRQLPEEGLKFMVYLQKENIIDESGMPKERFSAEFPKEGPSILRIQQVVRGDSAAYFCASSGTGANVLTFGAGSRLTVL.

The chain links TRBV12-3 or TRBV12-4 to TRBJ1-2; 7 positions match TRBD1. Losses at the gene ends were 6 bases for V and 7 bases for J; bases not matched to a gene: 14. The CDR3 is 15 amino acids. The CDR3 DNA reads TGTGCCAGCAGAAGGCAGGGGGGGGAAGTCGGTGGCTACACCTTC. Translating gives CASRRQGGEVGGYTF.

The rearrangement uses TRBV30 and TRBJ2-1; D possibly matches TRBD1 or TRBD2 (5 bases each). Germline V CDR1 and CDR2: GTSNPN, SVGIG (reference sequence). The length of the CDR3 is 17 residues. V lost 2 bases and J lost 2, with 19 bases in between. The CDR3 region is CAWSLLRGFGTYNEQFF. The DNA for the CDR3 is TGTGCCTGGAGTCTTCTTCGGGGCTTTGGGACCTACAATGAGCAGTTCTTC.

The rearrangement joins TRBV12-3 or TRBV12-4 to TRBJ1-1; D gene uncertain. CDR3 length equals 15 residues. V was shortened by 5 bases and J by 8 bases, with 21 bases between the two germline ends. The CDR3 spells CASSRTMGLAQEAFF. As DNA, the CDR3 is TGTGCCAGCAGTCGCACCATGGGCCTCGCGCAAGAAGCTTTCTTT.

This rearrangement joins TRBV6-5 to TRBJ2-3; D is perhaps TRBD2 (6 bases). V lost 2 bases and J 2 bases, leaving 20 bases between the germline ends. Germline CDR1 and CDR2: MNHEY and SVGAGI. This CDR3 has 18 residues. CDR3 amino acids: CASSYVGGPLTVTDTQYF. CDR3 in DNA: TGTGCCAGCAGTTACGTCGGAGGGCCTCTCACGGTCACAGATACGCAGTATTTT.

V is TRBV12-3 or TRBV12-4 and J is TRBJ1-5; no clear D gene. This CDR3 has 13 residues. V lost 3 bases and J lost 6, with 9 bases in between. Here the CDR3 reads CASSFLGSQPQHF. CDR3 bases: TGTGCCAGCAGTTTCTTAGGTAGTCAGCCCCAGCATTTT.

The CDR3 here is CSARDLRGQASYEQYF. In DNA, the CDR3 is TGCAGTGCTAGAGATCTTCGGGGACAGGCTTCCTACGAGCAGTACTTC. The gene calls are TRBV20-1 and TRBJ2-7; 8 bases align to TRBD1. The CDR3 extends over 16 amino acids. Germline values: CDR1 DFQATT, CDR2 SNEGSKA (reference sequence). V shed 0 bases and J 1 base; nucleotides not matched to a gene: 8.

The rearrangement uses TRBV6-2 or TRBV6-3 and TRBJ2-1, with D unresolved. Germline V gives CDR1 MNHEY, CDR2 SVGEGT. CDR3 size: 12 residues. V gave up 6 bases and J gave up 2 bases, with 5 bases separating them. This CDR3 reads CASRGPYNEQFF. CDR3 nucleotide sequence: TGTGCCAGCAGGGGCCCCTACAATGAGCAGTTCTTC.

CDR3 residues: CASSLRAGAYNEQFF. CDR3 sequence (DNA): TGTGCCAGCAGTTTACGAGCTGGGGCCTACAATGAGCAGTTCTTC. The chain recombines TRBV27 with TRBJ2-1; no clear D gene. Trimming stripped 2 bases from V and 2 bases from J, with 10 bases between. Germline V gene sequence: CDR1 MNHEY, CDR2 SMNVEV (reference sequence). The CDR3 is made up of 15 amino acids.

As DNA, the CDR3 is TGTGCCAGTAGGCCCTGGCAGCCAACGAGCAATCAGCCCCAGCATTTT. It yields the protein CASRPWQPTSNQPQHF. This sequence joins TRBV19 and TRBJ1-5, with D hard to call. Germline CDR1 reads LNHDA; CDR2 reads SQIVND (reference sequence). This CDR3 spans 16 amino acids. The V and J ends lost 6 bases and 1 base respectively, with 16 bases between them.